The 10 T cell receptor beta chains reported below all come from one sample, sequenced in a study of blood T cell repertoires in COVID-19. The table came from immunoSEQ multiplex PCR; TCRdb's copy has only in-frame clones and leaves some out. This sample yields 55,000 to 65,000 clones, of which roughly 88% are seen a single time; approximately 4.3% belongs to the top ten. The sequenced sample was peripheral blood. The receptor set was obtained from a man in his 60s with acute or convalescent COVID-19.

This clone was seen just once. The V call is TRBV6-5, the J call TRBJ2-7, with D possibly TRBD2 on 5 matching bases. Trimming removed 3 bases from V and 1 base from J, with 13 bases in between. The CDR3 runs to 15 residues. CDR1 and CDR2 from the germline V gene are MNHEY and SVGAGI. The CDR3 DNA is TGTGCCAGCAGTTATGAGGGCGATCGGTCCTACGAGCAGTACTTC. Translated: CASSYEGDRSYEQYF.

The gene calls are TRBV7-9 and TRBJ1-6; D ambiguous. Trimming removed 6 bases at V and 0 bases at J, with 9 bases between. CDR3 length: 15 residues. Per the germline V gene, CDR1 is SEHNR and CDR2 is FQNEAQ (reference sequence). The CDR3 region has the DNA TGTGCCAGCAGTAGCCTTAGCTCCTATAATTCACCCCTCCACTTT. It specifies CASSSLSSYNSPLHF.

This clone was detected only once. The V and J genes are TRBV28 and TRBJ1-4, with 10 bases matching TRBD1. The CDR3 contains 15 residues. The germline V gene encodes CDR1 MDHEN and CDR2 SYDVKM. Losses at the gene ends were 5 bases for V and 10 bases for J; bases not matched to a gene: 10. The CDR3 here is CASSPRGQGPRKLFF. CDR3 DNA sequence: TGTGCCAGCAGTCCCCGGGGACAGGGGCCGCGAAAACTGTTTTTT.

V gene TRBV14 combines with J gene TRBJ2-3, with 7 nucleotides matching TRBD2. The CDR3 is 14 amino acids. V was clipped by 5 bases and J by 4 bases; unmatched bases: 6. Germline assignment: CDR1 SGHDN and CDR2 FVKESK. CDR3 bases: TGTGCCAGCAGCGCGGGACTATACGCAGATACGCAGTATTTT. Protein: CASSAGLYADTQYF.

The rearrangement links TRBV11-1 to TRBJ1-1; maybe TRBD1 (6 bases). The CDR3 runs 14 residues. The germline V gene has CDR1 SGHAT and CDR2 FQDESV (reference sequence). V gave up 4 bases and J gave up 3 bases, with 12 bases separating them. CDR3: CASSSDSSYTEAFF. CDR3 in DNA: TGTGCCAGCAGCTCGGACAGCAGTTACACTGAAGCTTTCTTT.

The V and J genes are TRBV18 and TRBJ1-2; a weak D match, TRBD1 (5 bases). The CDR3 length is 15 residues. Germline CDR1 and CDR2: KGHSH and LQKENI. The V gene lost 3 bases and the J gene lost 0 bases, with 11 bases spanning the gap. CDR3 bases: TGTGCCAGCTCACCGAGACAGAACGCTAACTATGGCTACACCTTC. It is translated as CASSPRQNANYGYTF. Using reference TRBV18 and TRBJ1-2 for the parts outside the CDR3, the full variable domain is NAGVMQNPRHLVRRRGQEARLRCSPMKGHSHVYWYRQLPEEGLKFMVYLQKENIIDESGMPKERFSAEFPKEGPSILRIQQVVRGDSAAYFCASSPRQNANYGYTFGSGTRLTVV.

The V and J genes are TRBV9 and TRBJ2-1, with 10 bases lining up with TRBD2. Germline CDR1 is SGDLS and CDR2 is YYNGEE. V was clipped by 0 bases and J by 4 bases; unmatched bases: 10. The CDR3 is 18 amino acids. The CDR3 DNA reads as TGTGCCAGCAGCGTAGTTGGAGGGGGGACTAGCGAGTACAATGAGCAGTTCTTC. This gives the protein CASSVVGGGTSEYNEQFF. Based on the CDR3 plus reference TRBV9 and TRBJ2-1, the full variable domain is DSGVTQTPKHLITATGQRVTLRCSPRSGDLSVYWYQQSLDQGLQFLIQYYNGEERAKGNILERFSAQQFPDLHSELNLSSLELGDSALYFCASSVVGGGTSEYNEQFFGPGTRLTVL.

The gene calls are TRBV28 and TRBJ1-1; D unclear. V was clipped by 2 bases and J by 5 bases, with 12 bases between them. The CDR3 extends over 14 amino acids. The germline CDR1 and CDR2 sequences are MDHEN and SYDVKM. The CDR3 here is CASSLEEGRTEAFF. CDR3 bases: TGTGCCAGCAGTTTAGAGGAGGGTAGGACTGAAGCTTTCTTT.

V and J are TRBV27 and TRBJ2-1; TRBD1 matches at 7 bases. Trimming at V came to 5 bases and at J to 8 bases, leaving 15 bases not matched to a gene. The CDR3 length is 16 residues. Germline V gene sequence: CDR1 MNHEY, CDR2 SMNVEV (reference sequence). Here the CDR3 reads CASSPVTGVGVDEQFF. CDR3 coding DNA: TGTGCCAGCAGTCCCGTTACAGGGGTAGGGGTTGATGAGCAGTTCTTC.

V and J are TRBV3-1 (or the pseudogene TRBV3-2) and TRBJ1-4; 9 positions match TRBD1. CDR3 length equals 15 residues. Germline CDR1 reads LGHDT; CDR2 reads YNNKEL (reference sequence). Trimming at V came to 3 bases and at J to 7 bases, leaving 6 bases not matched to a gene. The CDR3 sequence: CASSHWTGVSEKLFF. The CDR3 DNA is TGTGCCAGCAGCCACTGGACAGGGGTGAGTGAAAAACTGTTTTTT.